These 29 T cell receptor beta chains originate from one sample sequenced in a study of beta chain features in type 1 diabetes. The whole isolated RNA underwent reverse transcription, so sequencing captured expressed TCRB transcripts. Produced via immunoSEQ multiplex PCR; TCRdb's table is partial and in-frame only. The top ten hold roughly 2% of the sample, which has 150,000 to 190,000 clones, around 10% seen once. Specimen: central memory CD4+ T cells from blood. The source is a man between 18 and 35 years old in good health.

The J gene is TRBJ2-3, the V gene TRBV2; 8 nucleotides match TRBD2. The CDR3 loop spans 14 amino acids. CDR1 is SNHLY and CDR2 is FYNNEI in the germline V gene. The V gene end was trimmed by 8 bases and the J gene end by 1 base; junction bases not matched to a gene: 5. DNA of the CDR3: TGTGCCAGCGTACTAGCGGCCCGCACAGATACGCAGTATTTT. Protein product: CASVLAARTDTQYF.

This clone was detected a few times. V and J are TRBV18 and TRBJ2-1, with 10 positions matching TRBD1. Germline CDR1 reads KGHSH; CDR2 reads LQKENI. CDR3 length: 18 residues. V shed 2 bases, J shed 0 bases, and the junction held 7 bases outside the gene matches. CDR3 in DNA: TGTGCCAGCTCACCAAGGGGACAGGGGAGTATCTCCTACAATGAGCAGTTCTTC. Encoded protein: CASSPRGQGSISYNEQFF.

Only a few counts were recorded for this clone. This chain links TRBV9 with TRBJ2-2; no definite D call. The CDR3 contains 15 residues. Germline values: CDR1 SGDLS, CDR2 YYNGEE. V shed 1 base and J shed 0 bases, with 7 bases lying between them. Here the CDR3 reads CASSVNAANTGELFF. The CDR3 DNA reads TGTGCCAGCAGCGTAAACGCCGCGAACACCGGGGAGCTGTTTTTT.

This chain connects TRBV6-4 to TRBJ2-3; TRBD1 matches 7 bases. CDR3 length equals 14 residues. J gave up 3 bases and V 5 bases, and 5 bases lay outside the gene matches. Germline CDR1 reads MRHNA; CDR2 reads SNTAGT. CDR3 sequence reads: CASSPGTVTDTQYF. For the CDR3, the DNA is TGTGCCAGCAGTCCCGGGACAGTAACAGATACGCAGTATTTT.

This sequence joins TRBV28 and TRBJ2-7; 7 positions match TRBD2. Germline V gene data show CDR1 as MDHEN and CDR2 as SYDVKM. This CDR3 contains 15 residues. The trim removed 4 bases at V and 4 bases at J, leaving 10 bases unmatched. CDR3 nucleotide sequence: TGTGCCAGCAGTTCTTCTCCGGGAGGCTCATACGAGCAGTACTTC. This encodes CASSSSPGGSYEQYF.

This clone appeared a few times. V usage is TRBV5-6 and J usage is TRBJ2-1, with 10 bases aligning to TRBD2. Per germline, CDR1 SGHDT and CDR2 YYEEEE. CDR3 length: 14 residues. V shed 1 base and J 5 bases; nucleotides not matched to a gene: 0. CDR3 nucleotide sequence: TGTGCCAGCAGCTTGACTAGCGGGAACAATGAGCAGTTCTTC. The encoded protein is CASSLTSGNNEQFF. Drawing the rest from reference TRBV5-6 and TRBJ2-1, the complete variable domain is DAGVTQSPTHLIKTRGQQVTLRCSPKSGHDTVSWYQQALGQGPQFIFQYYEEEERQRGNFPDRFSGHQFPNYSSELNVNALLLGDSALYLCASSLTSGNNEQFFGPGTRLTVL.

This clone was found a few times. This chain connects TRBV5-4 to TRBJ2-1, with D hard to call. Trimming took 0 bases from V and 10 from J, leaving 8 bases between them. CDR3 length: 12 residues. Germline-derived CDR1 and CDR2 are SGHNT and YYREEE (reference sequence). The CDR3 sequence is CASSLDRREQFF. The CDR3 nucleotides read TGTGCCAGCAGCTTGGATCGAAGAGAGCAGTTCTTC. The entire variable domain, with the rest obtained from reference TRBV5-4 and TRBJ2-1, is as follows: ETGVTQSPTHLIKTRGQQVTLRCSSQSGHNTVSWYQQALGQGPQFIFQYYREEENGRGNFPPRFSGLQFPNYSSELNVNALELDDSALYLCASSLDRREQFFGPGTRLTVL.

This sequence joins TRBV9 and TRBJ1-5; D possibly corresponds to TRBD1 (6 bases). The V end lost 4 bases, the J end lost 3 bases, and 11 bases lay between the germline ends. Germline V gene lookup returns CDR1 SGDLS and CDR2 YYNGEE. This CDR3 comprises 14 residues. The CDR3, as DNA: TGTGCCAGCAGCATACAGGGTGACAATCAGCCCCAGCATTTT. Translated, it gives CASSIQGDNQPQHF.

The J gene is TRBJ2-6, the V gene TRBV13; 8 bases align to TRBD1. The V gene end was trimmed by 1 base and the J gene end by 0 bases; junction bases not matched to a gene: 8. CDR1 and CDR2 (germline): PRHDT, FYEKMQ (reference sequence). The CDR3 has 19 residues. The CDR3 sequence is CASSLVGQGPISGANVLTF. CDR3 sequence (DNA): TGTGCCAGCAGCTTAGTCGGACAGGGACCGATCTCTGGGGCCAACGTCCTGACTTTC.

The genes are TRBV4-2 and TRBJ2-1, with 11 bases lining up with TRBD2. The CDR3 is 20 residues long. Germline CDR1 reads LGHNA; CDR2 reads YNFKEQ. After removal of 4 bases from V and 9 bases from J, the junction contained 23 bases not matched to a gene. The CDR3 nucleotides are TGTGCCAGCAGCCTAGACACTAGCGGGAGTACGTCACAGGGTCGAGGTGAGCAGTTCTTC. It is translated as CASSLDTSGSTSQGRGEQFF.

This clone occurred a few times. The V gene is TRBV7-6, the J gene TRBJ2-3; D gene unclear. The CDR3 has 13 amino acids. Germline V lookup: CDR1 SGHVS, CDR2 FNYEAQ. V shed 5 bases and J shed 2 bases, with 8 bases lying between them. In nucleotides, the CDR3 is TGTGCCAGCAGCGCGGCAGTCACAGATACGCAGTATTTT. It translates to CASSAAVTDTQYF. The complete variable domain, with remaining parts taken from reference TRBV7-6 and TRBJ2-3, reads GAGVSQSPRYKVTKRGQDVALRCDPISGHVSLYWYRQALGQGPEFLTYFNYEAQQDKSGLPNDRFSAERPEGSISTLTIQRTEQRDSAMYRCASSAAVTDTQYFGPGTRLTVL.

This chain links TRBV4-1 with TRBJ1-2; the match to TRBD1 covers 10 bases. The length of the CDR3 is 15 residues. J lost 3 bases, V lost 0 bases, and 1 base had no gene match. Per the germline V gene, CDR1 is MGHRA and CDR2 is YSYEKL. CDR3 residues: CASSQDGTGDYGYTF. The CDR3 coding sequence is TGCGCCAGCAGCCAAGATGGGACAGGGGACTATGGCTACACCTTC.

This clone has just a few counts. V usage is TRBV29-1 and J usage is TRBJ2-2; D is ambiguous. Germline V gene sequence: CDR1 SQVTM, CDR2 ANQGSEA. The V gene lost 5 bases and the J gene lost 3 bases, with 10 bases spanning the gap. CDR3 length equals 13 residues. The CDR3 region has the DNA TGCAGCGTTCGTCCGAGGCACACCGGGGAGCTGTTTTTT. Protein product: CSVRPRHTGELFF.

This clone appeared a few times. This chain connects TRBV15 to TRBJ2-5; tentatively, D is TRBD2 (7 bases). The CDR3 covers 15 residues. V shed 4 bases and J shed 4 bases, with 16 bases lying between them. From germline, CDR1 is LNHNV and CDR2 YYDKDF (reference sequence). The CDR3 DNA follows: TGTGCCACCAGCACGGGACAACGCGGGAGAGAGACCCAGTACTTC. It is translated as CATSTGQRGRETQYF. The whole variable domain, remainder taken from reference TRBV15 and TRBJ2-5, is DAMVIQNPRYQVTQFGKPVTLSCSQTLNHNVMYWYQQKSSQAPKLLFHYYDKDFNNEADTPDNFQSRRPNTSFCFLDIRSPGLGDTAMYLCATSTGQRGRETQYFGPGTRLLVL.

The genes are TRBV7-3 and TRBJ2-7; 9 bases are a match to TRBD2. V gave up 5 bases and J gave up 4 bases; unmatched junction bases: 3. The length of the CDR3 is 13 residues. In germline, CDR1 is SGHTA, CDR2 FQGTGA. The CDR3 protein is CASSATSGYEQYF. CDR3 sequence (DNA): TGTGCCAGCAGCGCCACTAGCGGGTACGAGCAGTACTTC.

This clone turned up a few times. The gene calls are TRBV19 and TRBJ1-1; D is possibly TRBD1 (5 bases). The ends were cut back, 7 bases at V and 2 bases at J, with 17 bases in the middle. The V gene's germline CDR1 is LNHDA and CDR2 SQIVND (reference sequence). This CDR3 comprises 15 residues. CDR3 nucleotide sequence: TGTGCCAGTACATCCAAGGGGAGGGCAAACACTGAAGCTTTCTTT. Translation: CASTSKGRANTEAFF.

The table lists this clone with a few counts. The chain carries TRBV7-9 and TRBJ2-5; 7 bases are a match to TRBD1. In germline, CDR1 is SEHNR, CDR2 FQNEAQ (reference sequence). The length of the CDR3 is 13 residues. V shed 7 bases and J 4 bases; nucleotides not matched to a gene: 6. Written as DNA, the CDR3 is TGTGCCAGCATCCTAGGGGGCGCAGAGACCCAGTACTTC. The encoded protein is CASILGGAETQYF.

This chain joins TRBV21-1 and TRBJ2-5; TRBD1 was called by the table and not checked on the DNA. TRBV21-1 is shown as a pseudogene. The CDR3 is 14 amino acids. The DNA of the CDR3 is TGTGCCAGCAGCAAAGGGACAGGGGTGGAGACCCAGTACTTC. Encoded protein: CASSKGTGVETQYF.

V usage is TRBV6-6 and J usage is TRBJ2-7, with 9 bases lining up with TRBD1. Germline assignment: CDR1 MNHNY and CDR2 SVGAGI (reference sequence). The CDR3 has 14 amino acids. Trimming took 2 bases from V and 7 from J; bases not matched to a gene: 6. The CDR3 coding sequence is TGTGCCAGCAGTTACCGGGACAGGGTGTGGGAGCAGTACTTC. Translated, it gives CASSYRDRVWEQYF.

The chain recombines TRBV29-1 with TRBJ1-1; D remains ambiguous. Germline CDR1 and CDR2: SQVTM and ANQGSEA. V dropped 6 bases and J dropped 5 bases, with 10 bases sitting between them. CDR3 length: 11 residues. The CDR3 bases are TGCAGCGTAATACAGAGGACTGAAGCTTTCTTT. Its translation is CSVIQRTEAFF. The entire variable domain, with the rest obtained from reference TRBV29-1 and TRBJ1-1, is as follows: SAVISQKPSRDICQRGTSLTIQCQVDSQVTMMFWYRQQPGQSLTLIATANQGSEATYESGFVIDKFPISRPNLTFSTLTVSNMSPEDSSIYLCSVIQRTEAFFGQGTRLTVV.

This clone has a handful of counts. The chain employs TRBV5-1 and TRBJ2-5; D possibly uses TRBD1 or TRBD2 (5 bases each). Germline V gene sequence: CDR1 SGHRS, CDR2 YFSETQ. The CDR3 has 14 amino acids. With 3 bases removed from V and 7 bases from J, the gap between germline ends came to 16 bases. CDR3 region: CASSSGRERGTQYF. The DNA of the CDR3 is TGCGCCAGCAGCTCGGGACGCGAGAGAGGGACCCAGTACTTC.

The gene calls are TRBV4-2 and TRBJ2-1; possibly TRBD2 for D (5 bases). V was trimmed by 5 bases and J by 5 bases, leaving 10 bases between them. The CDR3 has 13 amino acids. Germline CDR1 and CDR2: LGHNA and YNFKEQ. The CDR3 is CASSRTGNNEQFF. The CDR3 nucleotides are TGTGCCAGCAGCAGGACGGGGAACAATGAGCAGTTCTTC.

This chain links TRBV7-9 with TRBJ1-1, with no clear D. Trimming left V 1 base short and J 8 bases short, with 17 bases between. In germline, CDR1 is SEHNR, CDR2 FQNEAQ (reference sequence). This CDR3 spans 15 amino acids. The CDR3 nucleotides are TGTGCCAGCAGCTTAGAGCCCTGGCAGGCCCCCGAAGCTTTCTTT. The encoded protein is CASSLEPWQAPEAFF. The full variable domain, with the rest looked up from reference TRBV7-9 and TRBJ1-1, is DTGVSQNPRHKITKRGQNVTFRCDPISEHNRLYWYRQTLGQGPEFLTYFQNEAQLEKSRLLSDRFSAERPKGSFSTLEIQRTEQGDSAMYLCASSLEPWQAPEAFFGQGTRLTVV.

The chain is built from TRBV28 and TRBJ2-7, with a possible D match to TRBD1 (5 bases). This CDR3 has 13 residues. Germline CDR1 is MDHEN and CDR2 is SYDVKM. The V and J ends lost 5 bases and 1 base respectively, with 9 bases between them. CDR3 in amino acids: CASSPQVSYEQYF. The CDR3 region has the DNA TGTGCCAGCAGTCCACAGGTATCCTACGAGCAGTACTTC.

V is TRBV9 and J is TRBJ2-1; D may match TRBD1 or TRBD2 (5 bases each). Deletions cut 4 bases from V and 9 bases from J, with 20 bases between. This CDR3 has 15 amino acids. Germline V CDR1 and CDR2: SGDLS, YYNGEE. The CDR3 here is CASSPGPLFGFEQFF. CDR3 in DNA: TGTGCCAGCAGCCCGGGACCGCTGTTTGGTTTTGAGCAGTTCTTC. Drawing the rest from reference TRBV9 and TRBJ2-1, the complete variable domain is DSGVTQTPKHLITATGQRVTLRCSPRSGDLSVYWYQQSLDQGLQFLIQYYNGEERAKGNILERFSAQQFPDLHSELNLSSLELGDSALYFCASSPGPLFGFEQFFGPGTRLTVL.

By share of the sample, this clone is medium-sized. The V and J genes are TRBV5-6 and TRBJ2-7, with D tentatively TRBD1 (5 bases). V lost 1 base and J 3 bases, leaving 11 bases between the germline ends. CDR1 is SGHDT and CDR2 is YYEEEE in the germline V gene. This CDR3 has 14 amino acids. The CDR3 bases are TGTGCCAGCAGCTTGAGGGGCCTCGTCTACGAGCAGTACTTC. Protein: CASSLRGLVYEQYF. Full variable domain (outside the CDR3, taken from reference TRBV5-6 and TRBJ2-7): DAGVTQSPTHLIKTRGQQVTLRCSPKSGHDTVSWYQQALGQGPQFIFQYYEEEERQRGNFPDRFSGHQFPNYSSELNVNALLLGDSALYLCASSLRGLVYEQYFGPGTRLTVT.

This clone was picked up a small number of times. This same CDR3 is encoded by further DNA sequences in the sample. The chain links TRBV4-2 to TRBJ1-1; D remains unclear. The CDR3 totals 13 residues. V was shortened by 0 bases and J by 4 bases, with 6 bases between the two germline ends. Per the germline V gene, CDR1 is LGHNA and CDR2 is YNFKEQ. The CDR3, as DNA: TGTGCCAGCAGCCAAGAGGGTCGCACTGAAGCTTTCTTT. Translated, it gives CASSQEGRTEAFF.

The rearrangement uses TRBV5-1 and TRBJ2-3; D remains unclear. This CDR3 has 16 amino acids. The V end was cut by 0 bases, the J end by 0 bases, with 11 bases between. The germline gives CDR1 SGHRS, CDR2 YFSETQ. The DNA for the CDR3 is TGCGCCAGCAGCTTGGTTGCCCGTCGCAGCACAGATACGCAGTATTTT. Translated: CASSLVARRSTDTQYF.

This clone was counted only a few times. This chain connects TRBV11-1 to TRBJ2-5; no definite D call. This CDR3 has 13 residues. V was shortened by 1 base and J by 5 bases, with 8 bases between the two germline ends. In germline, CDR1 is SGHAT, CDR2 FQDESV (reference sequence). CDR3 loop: CASSLEVQETQYF. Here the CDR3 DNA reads TGTGCCAGCAGCTTAGAGGTTCAGGAGACCCAGTACTTC.